This T cell receptor (beta chain) was recovered during a study of CD8+ T cells in alopecia areata (dated by TCRdb to 2017 to 2018). Context from the whole study: Treated patients were enrolled in an open-label pilot trial of oral tofacitinib at 5 to 10 mg twice daily for moderate-to-severe alopecia areata. Biopsies were taken from tofacitinib-treated patients at baseline and at 4 and 24 weeks of treatment, and a later scalp biopsy was taken in several of the tofacitinib-treated patients. In treated patients, disease severity was measured using the SALT score, which gives the percentage of scalp surface area affected. On the human side, TCRbeta sequencing was run on scalp tissue and on sorted CD4+ and CD8+ peripheral blood T cells from healthy controls and from alopecia areata patients with either patchy or totalis/universalis disease. immunoSEQ multiplex PCR using 35 Vbeta forward primers and 13 Jbeta reverse primers was used to amplify TCRbeta CDR3 regions. The study used high-throughput TCRbeta sequencing to examine T cell clonal expansion in alopecia areata, in both the C3H/HeJ mouse model and human patients. Scalp clonality was compared among normal scalp (n=4), patchy alopecia areata scalp (n=8), and alopecia totalis/universalis scalp (n=8). RNA came from the PAXgene miRNA kit for fixed scalp, the miRNeasy kit for PBMCs, and the RNeasy kit for mouse skin. Tofacitinib was administered for 6 to 18 months, and 6 months of follow-up off drug were then conducted to assess delayed response and recurrence. General study outcomes and caveats: Lesional scalp, especially in alopecia totalis/universalis, showed higher clonality and more expanded CD8+ clones than normal scalp, suggesting antigenic drive. Shared TCR sequences between patients were less evident than in mice, which may be partly attributable to HLA diversity in the patient population. Many expanded lesional clones persisted in scalp and blood during tofacitinib treatment, which may partly explain relapse after stopping treatment. Scalp TCR repertoire analysis is complicated because resident alphabeta T cells in normal human skin are also sequenced, whereas mouse skin is dominated by gammadelta T cells. The treated cohort was small, with a single nonresponder, so links between baseline CD8+ expansion and response need larger studies. Tofacitinib significantly lowered scalp clonality and the number of expanded CD8+ clones among the top 100 scalp clones.

The CDR3 spans 15 residues, from the cysteine through the phenylalanine. CDR3 DNA only is kept here, 45 bases in frame from base 1. CDR1 and CDR2 are drawn from the germline V gene: SGHRS, YFSETQ. Trimmed from V: 4 bases; trimmed from J: 3 bases; junction bases lacking a gene match: 3. Library creation used the immunoSEQ multiplex PCR assay. RNA was extracted from all samples and reverse transcribed into cDNA as template for TCR sequencing. First-strand cDNA was synthesized with SuperScript III using a 2:1 mix of oligo-dT and random hexamers. A synthetic immune receptor repertoire was used to assess amplification bias, and residual bias was removed computationally. Concerning the study's data processing: After raw reads were preprocessed to remove errors, the CDR3 was defined following IMGT conventions as running from the conserved cysteine to phenylalanine. Clonality was calculated as 1 minus Shannon entropy normalized by log2 of the number of productive unique TCRs. CD4 or CD8 identity of scalp clones was inferred by cross-referencing scalp TCRbeta sequences with sorted blood CD4 and CD8 repertoires. TCRdb took over this immuneACCESS table, retaining in-frame rearrangements with V and J assigned. Such tables are incomplete; in checked studies, under half of the missing clones stem from an unresolved V gene, and the remainder is unexplained. V and J calls and clone size are those listed in that table; D and trimming were worked out from the DNA. The sample has about 210,000 clones on record, roughly 64% of them singletons. Roughly 4.2% of the sample belongs to the ten largest clones.

The time point label corresponds to: about four weeks on oral tofacitinib. In the paper's terms, the treatment or condition label means: oral pan-JAK inhibitor, 5-10 mg twice daily. Lesional scalp punch biopsies and peripheral blood were obtained from alopecia areata patients. PBMCs were isolated by density centrifugation and stained for CD3, CD4 and CD8, and CD4+ and CD8+ T cells were sorted on a FACSAria. Only a few counts were recorded for this clone. Its antigen is not yet known. Qualities for individual bases were not recorded, and no much larger clone is one base off. The sequenced sample was CD4+ T cells sorted from blood, obtained at week 4, from a patient treated with tofacitinib. The sequence was obtained from a human donor with alopecia areata. The rearrangement joined TRBV5-1 to TRBJ2-5, with TRBD2 matching 13 junction bases. The CDR3 reads CASSIGLAGEETQYF. The nucleotides are TGCGCCAGCAGCATCGGACTAGCGGGGGAAGAGACCCAGTACTTC.